These 21 T cell receptor beta chains were all obtained from the same sample, sequenced in a study of blood T cell repertoires in COVID-19. Some clones are missing from TCRdb's copy, which holds only in-frame ones; the method was immunoSEQ multiplex PCR. The sample records 150,000 to 200,000 clones, approximately 83% being singletons. The material sequenced was peripheral blood. Receptor source: a woman older than 75 with active or convalescent COVID-19.

This chain uses TRBV5-1 with TRBJ1-1, with D perhaps matching TRBD1 (5 bases). V lost 4 bases, J lost 0 bases, and 13 bases lay in between. The CDR3 has 15 amino acids. Germline V gives CDR1 SGHRS, CDR2 YFSETQ. The chain's CDR3 is CASSPMAGLNTEAFF. For the CDR3, the DNA is TGCGCCAGCAGCCCCATGGCAGGGTTGAACACTGAAGCTTTCTTT.

CDR3 sequence: CASTPLAGVAGELFF. As DNA, the CDR3 is TGTGCCAGTACCCCACTAGCGGGGGTGGCCGGGGAGCTGTTTTTT. V and J are TRBV19 and TRBJ2-2; TRBD2 aligns across 11 bases. J gave up 6 bases and V 7 bases, and 7 bases lay outside the gene matches. This CDR3 has 15 amino acids. Germline values: CDR1 LNHDA, CDR2 SQIVND (reference sequence). The full variable domain, completed using reference TRBV19 and TRBJ2-2, is DGGITQSPKYLFRKEGQNVTLSCEQNLNHDAMYWYRQDPGQGLRLIYYSQIVNDFQKGDIAEGYSVSREKKESFPLTVTSAQKNPTAFYLCASTPLAGVAGELFFGEGSRLTVL.

J is TRBJ2-2 and V is TRBV19; 9 nucleotides match TRBD1. CDR3 length equals 15 residues. Unmatched junction bases numbered 7, after V lost 5 bases and J lost 6 bases. Looked up from germline, CDR1 is LNHDA and CDR2 is SQIVND (reference sequence). The CDR3, as DNA: TGTGCCAGTAGTTCCCACAGGGGGCTCTCCGGGGAGCTGTTTTTT. Translating gives CASSSHRGLSGELFF.

This clone was seen only a few times. The chain carries TRBV29-1 and TRBJ1-2; D gene unclear. CDR3 length: 9 residues. The V gene's germline CDR1 is SQVTM and CDR2 ANQGSEA. V dropped 5 bases and J dropped 6 bases, with 4 bases sitting between them. The CDR3 region is CSVSDGYTF. The CDR3 nucleotides are TGCAGCGTTTCCGATGGCTACACCTTC.

This chain connects TRBV7-9 to TRBJ1-2; 9 nucleotides align to TRBD1. The V and J ends lost 3 bases and 4 bases, in that order; junction bases with no gene match: 3. Per the germline V gene, CDR1 is SEHNR and CDR2 is FQNEAQ (reference sequence). CDR3 length: 14 residues. This CDR3 reads CASSLTGGVYGYTF. CDR3 nucleotides: TGTGCCAGCAGCTTGACAGGGGGTGTCTATGGCTACACCTTC. Complete variable domain (other parts from reference TRBV7-9 and TRBJ1-2): DTGVSQNPRHKITKRGQNVTFRCDPISEHNRLYWYRQTLGQGPEFLTYFQNEAQLEKSRLLSDRFSAERPKGSFSTLEIQRTEQGDSAMYLCASSLTGGVYGYTFGSGTRLTVV.

This clone has just one count. V and J are TRBV4-3 and TRBJ1-4; D not resolved. The germline gives CDR1 LGHNA, CDR2 YSLEER. V was clipped by 0 bases and J by 11 bases, with 10 bases between them. CDR3 length: 13 amino acids. As DNA, the CDR3 is TGCGCCAGCAGCCAAGAGTCCGGGGAGAAACTGTTTTTT. This codes for CASSQESGEKLFF.

For the CDR3, the DNA is TGTGCCAGCAGCTTAGGGCAGGGGATCACCGGGGAGCTGTTTTTT. It codes for CASSLGQGITGELFF. The chain employs TRBV7-2 and TRBJ2-2; D might be TRBD1 (6 bases). This CDR3 has 15 amino acids. Germline V gene lookup returns CDR1 SGHTA and CDR2 FQGNSA. V lost 1 base, J lost 4 bases, and 10 bases lay in between.

The rearrangement joins TRBV10-1 to TRBJ1-1; no clear D gene. Per germline, CDR1 WNHNN and CDR2 SYGVQD (reference sequence). V lost 2 bases and J lost 2, with 15 bases in between. CDR3 length: 16 residues. CDR3 residues: CASSESSAGGNTEAFF. For the CDR3, the DNA is TGCGCCAGCAGTGAGAGCTCGGCAGGAGGAAACACTGAAGCTTTCTTT.

J is TRBJ1-2 and V is TRBV6-6; 10 nucleotides align to TRBD1. The CDR3 extends over 13 amino acids. V shed 8 bases, J shed 2 bases, and the junction held 2 bases outside the gene matches. Germline values: CDR1 MNHNY, CDR2 SVGAGI (reference sequence). In nucleotides, the CDR3 is TGTGCCAGCCGACAGGGGGCAAACTATGGCTACACCTTC. This translates into CASRQGANYGYTF.

This chain uses TRBV5-5 with TRBJ2-5; 8 bases are a match to TRBD2. This CDR3 is built from 15 residues. Trimming removed 4 bases from V and 5 bases from J; junction bases left unmatched: 10. CDR1 and CDR2 (germline): SGHKS, YYEKEE (reference sequence). CDR3 DNA: TGTGCCAGCAGCCTGAGTCGCGGGGGGCATGAGACCCAGTACTTC. Its protein product is CASSLSRGGHETQYF. Full variable domain (remainder filled in from reference TRBV5-5 and TRBJ2-5): DAGVTQSPTHLIKTRGQQVTLRCSPISGHKSVSWYQQVLGQGPQFIFQYYEKEERGRGNFPDRFSARQFPNYSSELNVNALLLGDSALYLCASSLSRGGHETQYFGPGTRLLVL.

This sequence joins TRBV9 and TRBJ1-1; TRBD1 is a possible D gene (5 bases). This CDR3 spans 14 amino acids. Germline values: CDR1 SGDLS, CDR2 YYNGEE. Trimming took 4 bases from V and 9 from J, leaving 19 bases between them. Written as DNA, the CDR3 is TGTGCCAGCAGCTACGACAGCCAGGCGAAGAAAGCTTTCTTT. Its translation: CASSYDSQAKKAFF. The whole variable domain, remainder taken from reference TRBV9 and TRBJ1-1, is DSGVTQTPKHLITATGQRVTLRCSPRSGDLSVYWYQQSLDQGLQFLIQYYNGEERAKGNILERFSAQQFPDLHSELNLSSLELGDSALYFCASSYDSQAKKAFFGQGTRLTVV.

This chain connects TRBV27 to TRBJ2-7, with 8 bases fitting TRBD1. V dropped 0 bases and J dropped 7; count of bases not matched to a gene: 8. CDR1 MNHEY and CDR2 SMNVEV come from the germline V gene (reference sequence). The CDR3 is made up of 15 amino acids. CDR3 sequence: CASSLSGTGPREQYF. The CDR3 nucleotides are TGTGCCAGCAGTTTATCAGGGACAGGTCCTCGGGAGCAGTACTTC.

This clone showed up just once. V gene TRBV10-2 combines with J gene TRBJ1-1; possibly TRBD1 for D (6 bases). Germline CDR1 reads WSHSY; CDR2 reads SAAADI. Trimming removed 6 bases at V and 0 bases at J, with 14 bases between. This CDR3 spans 15 amino acids. The chain's CDR3 is CASRNSRTVNTEAFF. For the CDR3, the DNA is TGCGCCAGCAGAAATTCCAGGACAGTGAACACTGAAGCTTTCTTT.

The J gene is TRBJ2-1, the V gene TRBV15; 7 bases are a match to TRBD2. Germline values: CDR1 LNHNV, CDR2 YYDKDF (reference sequence). The CDR3 contains 16 residues. Losses at the gene ends were 3 bases for V and 0 bases for J; bases not matched to a gene: 5. The CDR3 DNA is TGTGCCACCAGCAGGGCGGGGGTAAGCTCCTACAATGAGCAGTTCTTC. This codes for CATSRAGVSSYNEQFF.

This rearrangement joins TRBV19 to TRBJ1-5; D is uncertain. The V end was cut by 7 bases, the J end by 0 bases, with 16 bases between. The germline CDR1 and CDR2 sequences are LNHDA and SQIVND (reference sequence). CDR3 length: 16 residues. CDR3 sequence: CASNPLGGNSNQPQHF. The CDR3 bases are TGTGCCAGTAACCCCCTGGGAGGAAATAGCAATCAGCCCCAGCATTTT.

This rearrangement joins TRBV4-1 to TRBJ1-4, with 7 nucleotides matching TRBD1. The V gene end was trimmed by 5 bases and the J gene end by 6 bases; junction bases not matched to a gene: 9. The CDR3 totals 15 residues. CDR1 and CDR2 (germline): MGHRA, YSYEKL. CDR3 coding DNA: TGCGCCAGCAGCTTATCGGGACAGAAAGATGAAAAACTGTTTTTT. Its translation is CASSLSGQKDEKLFF.

The chain links TRBV6-5 to TRBJ1-1, with 10 bases that match TRBD1. Trimming took 5 bases from V and 5 from J; bases not matched to a gene: 8. Germline CDR1 is MNHEY and CDR2 is SVGAGI. The CDR3 runs 15 residues. The CDR3: CASSRAGTGVTEAFF. CDR3 in DNA: TGTGCCAGCAGTCGTGCCGGGACAGGGGTTACTGAAGCTTTCTTT.

This clone was found once. The gene calls are TRBV5-8 and TRBJ1-5, with D unresolved. The V end lost 4 bases, the J end lost 5 bases, and 19 bases lay between the germline ends. This CDR3 has 16 amino acids. Germline lookup yields CDR1 SGHTS and CDR2 YDEGEE. The CDR3: CASSGVVGPPDQPQHF. The CDR3 DNA sequence: TGTGCCAGCAGCGGTGTGGTGGGCCCGCCAGATCAGCCCCAGCATTTT.

There are a few counts of this clone. The rearrangement uses TRBV9 and TRBJ1-6; the D is unclear. This CDR3 has 15 residues. Germline V gene data show CDR1 as SGDLS and CDR2 as YYNGEE. V gave up 0 bases and J gave up 9 bases, with 13 bases separating them. CDR3 region: CASSVDPGYVSPLHF. For the CDR3, the DNA is TGTGCCAGCAGCGTAGATCCGGGTTATGTTTCACCCCTCCACTTT.

In this sample, this clone turned up once. This chain links TRBV2 with TRBJ2-3; weak D call: TRBD1 (5 bases). Germline CDR1 reads SNHLY; CDR2 reads FYNNEI. With 7 bases removed from V and 14 bases from J, the gap between germline ends came to 19 bases. There are 12 residues in the CDR3. CDR3 DNA sequence: TGTGCCAGCAATGCATTCGATCTCCAGGGGTATTTT. It codes for CASNAFDLQGYF.

The table lists this clone with a count of one. J is TRBJ1-6 and V is TRBV6-5; D gene unclear. The V and J ends lost 0 bases and 9 bases respectively, with 12 bases between them. Germline CDR1 and CDR2: MNHEY and SVGAGI. CDR3 length: 15 amino acids. The CDR3 here is CASSYSRFSGSPLHF. In DNA, the CDR3 is TGTGCCAGCAGTTACTCGAGGTTCTCGGGTTCACCCCTCCACTTT.